This T cell receptor (beta chain) is from a study of T cells in Graves' hyperthyroidism and ophthalmopathy. The CDR3 loop spans 17 amino acids. Germline assignment: CDR1 SGHRS and CDR2 YFSETQ. A remark on this clonotype: A read error may produce the germline difference seen at one junction end.

Subjects with ophthalmopathy showed a Clinical Activity Score no lower than 3, a NOSPECS grade no lower than 4, and a duration shorter than 3 months. RNA transcripts gave rise to amplified TCR beta CDR3 regions. The HTBI primer set was used in a first-round RT-PCR of the TCR CDR3. Using its own MiXCR run on the multiplex PCR reads, TCRdb lists one record per CDR3 protein. The repertoire holds nearly 600,000 distinct CDR3 sequences, with more than 13% as singletons. This sequence was found in a woman between 18 and 29 years old with Graves' ophthalmopathy. The chain uses TRBV5-1 and TRBJ2-5, with D tentatively TRBD1 (6 bases). Sequenced: blood. CDR3: CAGSLGASTSSQETQYF. In nucleotides, the CDR3 is TGCGCCGGCAGCTTGGGGGCTAGTACCTCTTCGCAAGAGACCCAGTACTTC.